These 29 T cell receptor beta chains came from one sample sequenced in a study of T-cell reconstitution after alpha-beta-depleted transplantation in children. Preparation of the TCRbeta library used unique molecular identifiers. TCRdb itself ran the PCR reads through MiXCR, one entry per CDR3 protein. The sample carries approximately 83,000 distinct CDR3 sequences, approximately 8.4% recorded once. The sequencing used PBMCs from the stem cell graft donor, collected from the stem cell graft. The origin of the receptors is a human donor who donated a stem cell graft to a child with congenital amegakaryocytic thrombocytopenia.

This clonotype appeared a few times. The gene calls are TRBV3-1 and TRBJ2-3, with a tentative D call TRBD2 (7 bases). Germline values: CDR1 LGHDT, CDR2 YNNKEL (reference sequence). This CDR3 comprises 18 residues. Trimming pared 11 bases from V and 3 bases from J, leaving 30 bases between. CDR3 residues: CACSQDWGGPLGTDTQYF. The CDR3 DNA reads as TGTGCCTGCTCCCAAGATTGGGGGGGGCCGCTGGGGACAGATACGCAGTATTTT.

This clonotype showed up many times. The chain uses TRBV27 and TRBJ2-1; TRBD1 matches at 8 bases. Germline trimming cut 4 bases from V and 5 bases from J; bases unmatched to any gene: 4. The CDR3 has 14 amino acids. Looked up from germline, CDR1 is MNHEY and CDR2 is SMNVEV (reference sequence). CDR3 DNA sequence: TGTGCCAGCAGTTGGACAGGGTATGACAATGAGCAGTTCTTC. It yields the protein CASSWTGYDNEQFF.

In its sample, this clonotype was seen many times. The CDR3 DNA follows: TGTGCCAGCAGCCCCGTCGGACAGGGAGGTCAGCCCCAGCATTTT. This gives the protein CASSPVGQGGQPQHF. The chain combines TRBV6-5 with TRBJ1-5, with TRBD1 matching 8 bases. Germline trimming cut 6 bases from V and 6 bases from J; bases unmatched to any gene: 10. The CDR3 is made up of 15 amino acids. The V gene's germline CDR1 is MNHEY and CDR2 SVGAGI.

This clonotype was counted at least ten times. The rearrangement uses TRBV18 and TRBJ1-6; no firm D call. Trimming took off 3 bases at V and 7 bases at J, with 10 bases between the two ends. There are 14 residues in the CDR3. Germline CDR1 and CDR2: KGHSH and LQKENI. The CDR3 DNA reads TGTGCCAGCTCACCCGAAGGTCCCAATTCACCCCTCCACTTT. The encoded protein is CASSPEGPNSPLHF.

This clonotype was seen many times. The rearrangement joins TRBV4-2 to TRBJ1-4; TRBD1 might be the D (5 bases). Germline V lookup: CDR1 LGHNA, CDR2 YNFKEQ. V lost 3 bases and J lost 0, with 5 bases in between. The CDR3 is made up of 14 amino acids. CDR3 region: CASSQTATNEKLFF. The CDR3, as DNA: TGTGCCAGCAGCCAGACAGCAACTAATGAAAAACTGTTTTTT.

This clonotype was observed many times. This chain joins TRBV29-1 and TRBJ1-2; D remains unclear. From germline, CDR1 is SQVTM and CDR2 ANQGSEA. Trimming shortened V by 3 bases and J by 7 bases, and 3 bases separated the two germline ends. The CDR3 has 9 amino acids. CDR3: CSVEPGYTF. DNA for the CDR3: TGCAGCGTTGAGCCTGGCTACACCTTC.

This clonotype was recorded at least ten times. CDR3 sequence reads: CSAPLGQGRYEQYF. The CDR3 nucleotides are TGCAGTGCTCCCTTAGGACAGGGGCGCTACGAGCAGTACTTC. J is TRBJ2-7 and V is TRBV20-1; TRBD1 agrees at 9 bases. With V trimmed by 5 bases and J by 3 bases, 8 bases remained unmatched. The CDR3 runs to 14 residues. Germline V gene lookup returns CDR1 DFQATT and CDR2 SNEGSKA (reference sequence).

The V gene is TRBV5-1, the J gene TRBJ2-2, with 8 bases fitting TRBD2. This CDR3 contains 16 residues. The V segment lost 3 bases and the J segment 2 bases; nucleotides outside the gene matches: 6. Looked up from germline, CDR1 is SGHRS and CDR2 is YFSETQ. In DNA form, the CDR3 reads TGCGCCAGCAGCTCTACTAGCGGTTACAACACCGGGGAGCTGTTTTTT. It yields the protein CASSSTSGYNTGELFF.

In its sample, this clonotype was seen many times. The V and J genes are TRBV5-1 and TRBJ2-5; TRBD2 matches at 7 bases. This CDR3 is 14 amino acids long. Germline V gene data show CDR1 as SGHRS and CDR2 as YFSETQ. The V and J ends lost 7 bases and 2 bases, in that order; junction bases with no gene match: 8. For the CDR3, the DNA is TGCGCCAGCTCCGCTAGCGGAGGACAAGAGACCCAGTACTTC. Translated, it gives CASSASGGQETQYF.

This clonotype was seen at least ten times. The chain employs TRBV11-2 and TRBJ2-6, with unresolved D. The CDR3 extends over 15 amino acids. Trimming took 5 bases from V and 1 from J, leaving 9 bases between them. CDR1 is SGHAT and CDR2 is FQNNGV in the germline V gene. CDR3 sequence reads: CASSPLGSGANVLTF. Written as DNA, the CDR3 is TGTGCCAGCAGCCCCCTTGGTTCTGGGGCCAACGTCCTGACTTTC.

This clonotype showed up many times. This sequence joins TRBV29-1 and TRBJ1-6; the D gene is possibly TRBD1 (6 bases). This CDR3 spans 14 amino acids. V lost 6 bases and J 8 bases, leaving 17 bases between the germline ends. Germline-derived CDR1 and CDR2 are SQVTM and ANQGSEA. The CDR3 DNA reads as TGCAGCGTCCAGGGGTCGTCTGAGGATTCACCCCTCCACTTT. Translating it yields CSVQGSSEDSPLHF.

This clonotype was seen many times. J is TRBJ1-1 and V is TRBV7-2; 10 bases match TRBD1. Trimming took 4 bases from V and 9 from J; bases not matched to a gene: 14. Germline-derived CDR1 and CDR2 are SGHTA and FQGNSA. The length of the CDR3 is 16 residues. The CDR3 nucleotides read TGTGCCAGCAGCTACCTACCGGGACAGGGGATTGGGAAAGCTTTCTTT. Its translation: CASSYLPGQGIGKAFF.

This clonotype appeared many times. The gene calls are TRBV7-9 and TRBJ2-1; D not resolved. Deletions cut 5 bases from V and 0 bases from J, with 11 bases between. This CDR3 is 15 amino acids long. Germline loops: CDR1 SEHNR, CDR2 FQNEAQ (reference sequence). The DNA of the CDR3 is TGTGCCAGCAGCCGAAAGGACGACTCCTACAATGAGCAGTTCTTC. Protein: CASSRKDDSYNEQFF.

This clonotype was recorded many times. The rearrangement links TRBV15 to TRBJ1-1, with D unclear. Trimming took 0 bases from V and 1 from J, leaving 9 bases between them. Looked up from germline, CDR1 is LNHNV and CDR2 is YYDKDF (reference sequence). The CDR3 totals 15 residues. CDR3 coding DNA: TGTGCCACCAGCAGAGATTGGCCAGAGAACACTGAAGCTTTCTTT. As protein: CATSRDWPENTEAFF.

The table lists this clonotype with many counts. The chain is built from TRBV12-3 or TRBV12-4 and TRBJ1-6; the D is unclear. The CDR3 runs 12 residues. V gave up 5 bases and J gave up 15 bases, with 14 bases separating them. For the CDR3, the DNA is TGTGCCAGCAGTCCCCCCCGGTCCAACCTCCACTTT. Its translation: CASSPPRSNLHF.

The sample holds a few counts of this clonotype. The chain employs TRBV5-5 and TRBJ2-1; TRBD1 matches at 7 bases. The V and J ends lost 4 bases and 10 bases, in that order; junction bases with no gene match: 8. Germline V gives CDR1 SGHKS, CDR2 YYEKEE (reference sequence). The CDR3 consists of 13 residues. As DNA, the CDR3 is TGTGCCAGCAGCATAACAGGGGAAGGGGAGCAGTTCTTC. This gives the protein CASSITGEGEQFF.

This clonotype has at least ten counts. The chain employs TRBV7-9 and TRBJ2-7, with 8 bases lining up with TRBD1. Trimming at V came to 5 bases and at J to 3 bases, leaving 6 bases not matched to a gene. Looked up from germline, CDR1 is SEHNR and CDR2 is FQNEAQ (reference sequence). The CDR3 is made up of 14 amino acids. The CDR3 sequence: CASSVDRGNYEQYF. The CDR3 nucleotides read TGTGCCAGCAGCGTCGACAGGGGAAACTACGAGCAGTACTTC.

There are many counts of this clonotype. V usage is TRBV20-1 and J usage is TRBJ1-4; TRBD1 is a possible D gene (5 bases). This CDR3 comprises 14 residues. With 6 bases removed from V and 7 bases from J, the gap between germline ends came to 18 bases. The germline gives CDR1 DFQATT, CDR2 SNEGSKA (reference sequence). The CDR3 region is CSATLDSTGEKLFF. CDR3 nucleotides: TGCAGTGCCACCTTAGACAGTACTGGTGAAAAACTGTTTTTT.

In its sample, this clonotype was seen many times. This chain joins TRBV25-1 and TRBJ1-1; unclear D gene. CDR1 MGHDK and CDR2 SYGVNS come from the germline V gene. There are 14 residues in the CDR3. The V end lost 5 bases, the J end lost 3 bases, and 13 bases lay between the germline ends. The CDR3 reads CASSLSGRDTEAFF. DNA of the CDR3: TGTGCCAGCAGTTTATCGGGGAGGGACACTGAAGCTTTCTTT.

Only a few counts were recorded for this clonotype. The chain has TRBV2 and TRBJ2-6, with a weak D call TRBD2 (6 bases). The germline V and J ends were trimmed by 4 bases and 0 bases, with 13 bases remaining between them. Germline values: CDR1 SNHLY, CDR2 FYNNEI. This CDR3 is 17 amino acids long. The CDR3 sequence is CASSGQRVFSGANVLTF. Here the CDR3 DNA reads TGTGCCAGCAGTGGGCAGCGGGTCTTCTCTGGGGCCAACGTCCTGACTTTC. Looking up the rest from reference TRBV2 and TRBJ2-6 gives the full variable domain: EPEVTQTPSHQVTQMGQEVILRCVPISNHLYFYWYRQILGQKVEFLVSFYNNEISEKSEIFDDQFSVERPDGSNFTLKIRSTKLEDSAMYFCASSGQRVFSGANVLTFGAGSRLTVL.

The chain carries TRBV20-1 and TRBJ2-7; the D gene is possibly TRBD2 (5 bases). The CDR3 loop spans 14 amino acids. The V gene's germline CDR1 is DFQATT and CDR2 SNEGSKA (reference sequence). Deletions cut 1 base from V and 1 base from J, with 11 bases between. In nucleotides, the CDR3 is TGCAGTGCTAGAGGGGGAGCGTTTTCCTACGAGCAGTACTTC. This codes for CSARGGAFSYEQYF.

This chain joins TRBV14 and TRBJ1-5; possibly TRBD1 for D (6 bases). Germline lookup yields CDR1 SGHDN and CDR2 FVKESK. The CDR3 has 22 residues. The ends were cut back, 1 base at V and 0 bases at J, with 28 bases in the middle. In DNA, the CDR3 is TGTGCCAGCAGCCAAGCCGGGGATGGACAGCGGCACTACCTATATAGCAATCAGCCCCAGCATTTT. This translates into CASSQAGDGQRHYLYSNQPQHF.

The J gene is TRBJ2-7, the V gene TRBV4-3; D is possibly TRBD2 (5 bases). The germline CDR1 and CDR2 sequences are LGHNA and YSLEER. Trimming removed 1 base at V and 4 bases at J, with 11 bases between. The CDR3 totals 14 residues. The CDR3 DNA reads as TGCGCCAGCAGCCAAGCGACGGGAAGATACGAGCAGTACTTC. Encoded protein: CASSQATGRYEQYF.

This clonotype was seen many times. This chain connects TRBV27 to TRBJ1-2; tentative D call: TRBD1 (6 bases). Per germline, CDR1 MNHEY and CDR2 SMNVEV (reference sequence). Trimming took off 2 bases at V and 8 bases at J, with 12 bases between the two ends. This CDR3 spans 13 amino acids. In DNA, the CDR3 is TGTGCCAGCAGTTTAGGGGGCGCGGGGGGCTACACCTTC. Translation: CASSLGGAGGYTF.

There are many counts of this clonotype. V gene TRBV4-1 combines with J gene TRBJ2-1; no clear D. This CDR3 contains 15 residues. Trimming pared 0 bases from V and 0 bases from J, leaving 6 bases between. CDR1 and CDR2 (germline): MGHRA, YSYEKL. CDR3 loop: CASSQDKGSYNEQFF. CDR3 DNA sequence: TGCGCCAGCAGCCAAGATAAGGGCTCCTACAATGAGCAGTTCTTC.

This clonotype has at least ten counts. The chain uses TRBV3-1 and TRBJ1-6; D possibly corresponds to TRBD1 (5 bases). Trimming stripped 1 base from V and 5 bases from J, with 9 bases between. The CDR3 loop spans 15 amino acids. Germline CDR1 and CDR2: LGHDT and YNNKEL (reference sequence). The CDR3 nucleotides are TGTGCCAGCAGCCAAGTAGGGGACCATAATTCACCCCTCCACTTT. Translated: CASSQVGDHNSPLHF. The full variable domain, with the rest looked up from reference TRBV3-1 and TRBJ1-6, is DTAVSQTPKYLVTQMGNDKSIKCEQNLGHDTMYWYKQDSKKFLKIMFSYNNKELIINETVPNRFSPKSPDKAHLNLHINSLELGDSAVYFCASSQVGDHNSPLHFGNGTRLTVT.

Many counts were recorded for this clonotype. The V call is TRBV20-1, the J call TRBJ2-7, with 8 bases that match TRBD2. CDR3 length: 15 residues. Germline CDR1 is DFQATT and CDR2 is SNEGSKA (reference sequence). The junction had 5 bases not matched to a gene; V was cut back by 1 base and J by 0 bases. CDR3 amino acids: CSARVGSGNSYEQYF. The CDR3 nucleotides are TGCAGTGCTAGAGTAGGTAGCGGGAACTCCTACGAGCAGTACTTC.

This clonotype was recorded many times. The gene calls are TRBV10-3 and TRBJ2-5, with no clear D. Per the germline V gene, CDR1 is ENHRY and CDR2 is SYGVKD. CDR3 size: 13 residues. The V end lost 3 bases, the J end lost 2 bases, and 7 bases lay between the germline ends. CDR3 in amino acids: CAISDGIQETQYF. CDR3 bases: TGTGCCATCAGTGATGGGATTCAAGAGACCCAGTACTTC.

In this sample, this clonotype turned up many times. The rearrangement uses TRBV3-1 and TRBJ2-3, with D perhaps assigned TRBD1 or TRBD2 (5 bases each). The V gene lost 3 bases and the J gene lost 1 base, with 8 bases spanning the gap. CDR1 is LGHDT, CDR2 YNNKEL, per germline (reference sequence). The length of the CDR3 is 14 residues. The CDR3 loop is CASSQGRRTDTQYF. CDR3 in DNA: TGTGCCAGCAGCCAGGGACGCCGCACAGATACGCAGTATTTT.